These T cell receptor beta chains were read from a single sample in a study of beta chain features in type 1 diabetes. Sequencing used immunoSEQ multiplex PCR; TCRdb keeps in-frame clones, though not all of them. In the table there are 200,000 to 300,000 clones, approximately 70% of which are singletons. Source material: naive CD4+ T cells from blood. Every receptor here comes from a man aged 30 to 39 in good health. Each CDR3 is given without its conserved first and last residue. D genes are given only for firm matches. Part of the rows lack a size; the others show once, few, many or a class for expanded clones.

D gene,J gene,clone size,V gene,CDR3 protein
TRBD2,TRBJ2-3,NA,TRBV29-1,SARRGAGGAYTQY
NA,TRBJ1-5,NA,TRBV30,AWGGGFNQPQH
NA,TRBJ2-6,NA,TRBV5-8,ASSLGSGANVLT
TRBD2,TRBJ2-1,NA,TRBV7-2,ASSLTSGRVNEQF
NA,TRBJ2-1,NA,TRBV11-2,ASSLSYNEQF
NA,TRBJ2-5,few,TRBV5-1,ASSWKDTQETQY
NA,TRBJ2-6,few,TRBV9,ASSGSPLNSGANVLT
TRBD1,TRBJ2-7,NA,TRBV29-1,SVEETGLSSYEQY
TRBD1,TRBJ2-2,NA,TRBV29-1,SVLGQQNTGELF
NA,TRBJ2-5,few,TRBV5-6,ASSPNLIETQY
NA,TRBJ2-3,few,TRBV30,AGTSTDTQY
NA,TRBJ1-1,NA,TRBV29-1,SVYFGTAETEAF
TRBD2,TRBJ2-5,NA,TRBV5-1,ASSAGQREGRETQY
NA,TRBJ2-5,few,TRBV7-9,AGADVETQY
NA,TRBJ1-5,NA,TRBV7-9,ASNRSGYGNQPQH
TRBD2,TRBJ2-1,few,TRBV18,ASSPLLAGGGNEQF
TRBD2,TRBJ2-7,NA,TRBV7-9,ASSSGLAGVYEQY
NA,TRBJ2-3,NA,TRBV28,ASSLTGPGFTDTQY
NA,TRBJ1-3,once,TRBV5-1,ASTNENTIY
NA,TRBJ2-1,NA,TRBV10-3,AISTTGQSYNEQF
NA,TRBJ2-7,NA,TRBV10-3,AISESIGEQY
TRBD1,TRBJ1-2,NA,TRBV29-1,SVEEPGGRYT